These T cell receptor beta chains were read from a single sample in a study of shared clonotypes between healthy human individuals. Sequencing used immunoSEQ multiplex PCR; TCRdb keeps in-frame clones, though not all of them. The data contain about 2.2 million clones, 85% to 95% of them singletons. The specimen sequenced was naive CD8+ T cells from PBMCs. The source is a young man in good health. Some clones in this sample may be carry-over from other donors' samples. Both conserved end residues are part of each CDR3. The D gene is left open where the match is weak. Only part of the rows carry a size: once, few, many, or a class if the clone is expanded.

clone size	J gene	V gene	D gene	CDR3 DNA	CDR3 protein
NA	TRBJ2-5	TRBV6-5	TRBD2	TGTGCCAGCAGTGCAGCGGGAGGAAGGGAGACCCAGTACTTC	CASSAAGGRETQYF
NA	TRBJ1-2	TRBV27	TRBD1	TGTGCCAGCAGTCTCACCGGACAGGGGGGGGACTATGGCTACACCTTC	CASSLTGQGGDYGYTF
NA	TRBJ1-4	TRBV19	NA	TGTGCCAGTAATTCTGGCCCCCGGGCGGTGCTGTTTTTT	CASNSGPRAVLFF
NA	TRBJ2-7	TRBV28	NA	TGTGCCAGCAGTGGAACCCTGGACCATCCAATTTTCCCATACGAGCAGTACTTC	CASSGTLDHPIFPYEQYF
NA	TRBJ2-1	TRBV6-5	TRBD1	TGTGCCAGCAGTAGACAGGGAGCCTACAATGAGCAGTTCTTC	CASSRQGAYNEQFF
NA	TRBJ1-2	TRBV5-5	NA	TGTGCCAGCGCCACAACGACGGGTCCCTATGGCTACACCTTC	CASATTTGPYGYTF
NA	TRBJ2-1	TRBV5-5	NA	TGTGCCAGCGAATTCACGTACAATGAGCAGTTCTTC	CASEFTYNEQFF
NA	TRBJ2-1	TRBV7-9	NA	TGTGCCACCCGGTCCGGGGCTAGCTCCTACAATGAGCAGTTCTTC	CATRSGASSYNEQFF
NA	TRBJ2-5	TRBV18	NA	TGTGCCAGCTCACCACCGCGAGAGACCCAGTACTTC	CASSPPRETQYF
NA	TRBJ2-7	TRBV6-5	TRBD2	TGTGCCAGCAGTAACCCGGGACTAGCGGAGGGGCAGTACTTC	CASSNPGLAEGQYF
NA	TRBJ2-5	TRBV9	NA	TGTGCCAGCAGCCTCCCTCCCACGGAGACCCAGTACTTC	CASSLPPTETQYF
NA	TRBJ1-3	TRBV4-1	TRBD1	TGCGCCAGCAGCCAGCGACAGGGGGTCTCTGGAAACACCATATATTTT	CASSQRQGVSGNTIYF
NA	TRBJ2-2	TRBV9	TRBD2	TGTGCCAGCAGCGCAACGACTAGCGCCACCGGGGAGCTGTTTTTT	CASSATTSATGELFF
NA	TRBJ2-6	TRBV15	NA	TGTGCCACCAGCAGATTATGGGGTTCTGGGGCCAACGTCCTGACTTTC	CATSRLWGSGANVLTF
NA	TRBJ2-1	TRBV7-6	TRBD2	TGTGCCAGCAGTCCCCTAAAGGCGGGAGGGCCCTACAATGAGCAGTTCTTC	CASSPLKAGGPYNEQFF
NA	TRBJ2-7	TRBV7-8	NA	TGTGCCAGCAGCCCGAAGTACGAGCAGTACTTC	CASSPKYEQYF
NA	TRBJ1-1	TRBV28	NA	TGTGCCAGCAGTCCGTCGGGGGAGAACACTGAAGCTTTCTTT	CASSPSGENTEAFF
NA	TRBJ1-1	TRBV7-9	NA	TGTGCCAGCAGCTTAGGAGGGGGGATGGGCACTGAAGCTTTCTTT	CASSLGGGMGTEAFF
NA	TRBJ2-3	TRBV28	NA	TGTGCCAGCAGTTTAGCGGACCGAGGGACAGATACGCAGTATTTT	CASSLADRGTDTQYF
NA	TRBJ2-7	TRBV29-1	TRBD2	TGCAGCGTCCCAGCGGGAGCCGCCGAGCAGTACTTC	CSVPAGAAEQYF
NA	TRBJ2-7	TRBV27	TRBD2	TGTGCCAGCAGTGGGACTAGCGGGAGAGGGTACGAGCAGTACTTC	CASSGTSGRGYEQYF
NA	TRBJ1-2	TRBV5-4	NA	TGTGCCAGCAGCTTGGTAGTCCAGGACTATGGCTACACCTTC	CASSLVVQDYGYTF
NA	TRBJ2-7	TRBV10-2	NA	TGCGCCAGCAGTGGGAGGGCAGTTGCCTACGAGCAGTACTTC	CASSGRAVAYEQYF
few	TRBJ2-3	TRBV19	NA	TGTGCCAGTAGTAAAGGGCATACGCAGTATTTT	CASSKGHTQYF
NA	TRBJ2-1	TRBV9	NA	TGTGCCAGCAGCGCTCGGTCCTACAGCTCCTACAATGAGCAGTTCTTC	CASSARSYSSYNEQFF
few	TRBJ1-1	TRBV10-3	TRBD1	TGTGCCATCAGTGAGAGGGGACAGAGTTTTGAAGCTTTCTTT	CAISERGQSFEAFF
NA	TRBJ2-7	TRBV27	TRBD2	TGTGCCAGCAGTCTGTCACTAGCGGGCAACTACGAGCAGTACTTC	CASSLSLAGNYEQYF
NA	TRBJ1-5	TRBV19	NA	TGTGCCAGTAGTATATTAGGGAGTAGCAATCAGCCCCAGCATTTT	CASSILGSSNQPQHF
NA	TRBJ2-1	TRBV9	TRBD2	TGTGCCAGCAGCGTAGCTCCACTAGCGACCTCGGATGAGCAGTTCTTC	CASSVAPLATSDEQFF
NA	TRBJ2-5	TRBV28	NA	TGTGCCAGCAGCCGAACCGAACTAGCTGCAGAGACCCAGTACTTC	CASSRTELAAETQYF
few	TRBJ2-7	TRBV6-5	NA	TGTGCCAGCAGTTATGACTCCTACGAGCAGTACTTC	CASSYDSYEQYF
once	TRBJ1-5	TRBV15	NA	TGTGCCACCAGCCCTGGGACCCGCGGCAATCAGCCCCAGCATTTT	CATSPGTRGNQPQHF
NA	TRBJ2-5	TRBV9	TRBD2	TGTGCCAGCAGCCCCTATGGGGGACTAAGTGAGACCCAGTACTTC	CASSPYGGLSETQYF
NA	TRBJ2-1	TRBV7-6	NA	TGTGCCAGCAGCGTTAGCGGCCCGTCCTACAATGAGCAGTTCTTC	CASSVSGPSYNEQFF
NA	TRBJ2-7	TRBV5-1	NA	TGCGCCAGCAGCCTCGGGCCGGGCTACGAGCAGTACTTC	CASSLGPGYEQYF
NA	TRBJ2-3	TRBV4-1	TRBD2	TGCGCCAGCAGCCCAAGGACTAGCGGGAGGGGGACAGATACGCAGTATTTT	CASSPRTSGRGTDTQYF
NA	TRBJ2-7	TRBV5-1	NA	TGCGCCAGCAGAGTCGGACGGGGGCCTAAATACGAGCAGTACTTC	CASRVGRGPKYEQYF
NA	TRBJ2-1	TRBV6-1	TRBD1	TGTGCCAGCAGTGCGGACAGGAGCAATGAGCAGTTCTTC	CASSADRSNEQFF
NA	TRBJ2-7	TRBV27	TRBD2	TGTGCCAGCAGTCCAGAGGCGGGAGGAAGCTACGAGCAGTACTTC	CASSPEAGGSYEQYF
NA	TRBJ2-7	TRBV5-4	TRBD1	TGTGCCAGCAGCTTAGGGGACAGGGGCTTCTACGAGCAGTACTTC	CASSLGDRGFYEQYF
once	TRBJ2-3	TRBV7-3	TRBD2	TGTGCCAGCAGCTTAAATACTCGGGAGGCCGGGTACACAGATACGCAGTATTTT	CASSLNTREAGYTDTQYF
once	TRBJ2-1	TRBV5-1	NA	TGCGCCAGCAGCGACCCCCTCCGCTACAATGAGCAGTTCTTC	CASSDPLRYNEQFF
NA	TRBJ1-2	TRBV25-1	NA	TGTGCCAGCAGACCCGAAGGCTATGGCTACACCTTC	CASRPEGYGYTF
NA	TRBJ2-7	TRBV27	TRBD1	TGTGCCAGCAGAATACAGGGGGCGCTGGGGGAGCAGTACTTC	CASRIQGALGEQYF
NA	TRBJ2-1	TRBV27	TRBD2	TGTGCCAGCAGTCCGCTGGGCGGGAGGTACAATGAGCAGTTCTTC	CASSPLGGRYNEQFF
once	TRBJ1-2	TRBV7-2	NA	TGTGCCAGCAGCTTACCGGTAATCGGATGGGGCTACACCTTC	CASSLPVIGWGYTF
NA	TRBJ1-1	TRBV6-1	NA	TGTGCCAGCAGTGTTTTAGGGGTTGGCACTGAAGCTTTCTTT	CASSVLGVGTEAFF
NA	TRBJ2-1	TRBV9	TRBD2	TGTGCCAGCAGCGTAGATGTAGCGGGAGGTACCTACAATGAGCAGTTCTTC	CASSVDVAGGTYNEQFF
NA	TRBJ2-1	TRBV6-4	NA	TGTGCCAGCAGTGATACAGAAGTTAAGGAGGGGGCCTTAAATGAGCAGTTCTTC	CASSDTEVKEGALNEQFF
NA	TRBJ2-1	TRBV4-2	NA	TGTGCCAGCAGCCAAGTTAGTCGCAGCTCCTACAATGAGCAGTTCTTC	CASSQVSRSSYNEQFF
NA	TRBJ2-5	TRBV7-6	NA	TGTGCCAGCAGCTTAGGGGGAGAGGTAGGAGAGACCCAGTACTTC	CASSLGGEVGETQYF
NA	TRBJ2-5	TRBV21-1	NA	TGTGCCAGCAACCAAAGTTTCGAGGACGGGACAGGGGAAGAGACCCAGTACTTC	CASNQSFEDGTGEETQYF
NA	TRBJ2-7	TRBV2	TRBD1	TGTGCCAGCAGTCCTGACAGGGGGCGATCCTACGAGCAGTACTTC	CASSPDRGRSYEQYF
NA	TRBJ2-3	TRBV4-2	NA	TGTGCCAGCAGCCAAGGGTGGGAAGGCCGAGATACGCAGTATTTT	CASSQGWEGRDTQYF
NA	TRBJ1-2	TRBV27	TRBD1	TGTGCCAGCAGTTTTCAAGGGACAGGCGTTTATGGCTACACCTTC	CASSFQGTGVYGYTF
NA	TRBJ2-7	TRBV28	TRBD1	TGTGCCAGCAGTTTCCCGAACCGGGACAGCTCCTACGAGCAGTACTTC	CASSFPNRDSSYEQYF
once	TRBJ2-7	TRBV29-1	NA	TGCAGCGTTGAAATCCCCTACTCCTACGAGCAGTACTTC	CSVEIPYSYEQYF
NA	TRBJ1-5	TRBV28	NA	TGTGCCAGCAGTTTCTCTGGGTTGAATCAGCCCCAGCATTTT	CASSFSGLNQPQHF
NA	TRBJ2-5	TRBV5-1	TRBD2	TGCGCCAGCAGCACGGGACTAGCGGCACTAGGGGAGACCCAGTACTTC	CASSTGLAALGETQYF
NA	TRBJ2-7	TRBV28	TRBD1	TGTGCCAGCAGTTTAGGGACAGGGCCGTGGGGGGAGCAGTACTTC	CASSLGTGPWGEQYF